Below are 31 T cell receptor beta chains sequenced from a single sample in a study of blood T cell repertoires in COVID-19. Sequencing used immunoSEQ multiplex PCR; TCRdb keeps in-frame clones, though not all of them. Of over 130,000 clones listed, about 83% are singletons. Source material: peripheral blood. These receptors came from a man aged 50 to 59 with acute or convalescent COVID-19.

The V gene is TRBV28, the J gene TRBJ2-7, with 7 bases identical to TRBD1. This CDR3 has 14 amino acids. The V segment lost 9 bases and the J segment 2 bases; nucleotides outside the gene matches: 10. Germline loops: CDR1 MDHEN, CDR2 SYDVKM. This CDR3 is CASMRQGITYEQYF. CDR3 sequence (DNA): TGTGCCAGTATGAGACAGGGTATAACCTACGAGCAGTACTTC.

This chain joins TRBV5-8 and TRBJ1-1; weak D call: TRBD1 (6 bases). Trimming pared 4 bases from V and 4 bases from J, leaving 17 bases between. The CDR3 contains 15 residues. Looked up from germline, CDR1 is SGHTS and CDR2 is YDEGEE. The CDR3 region is CASSLYRAMTTEAFF. As DNA, the CDR3 is TGTGCCAGCAGCCTGTACAGGGCGATGACCACTGAAGCTTTCTTT.

Comments on this clone: This specimen includes other DNA sequences encoding the same CDR3. The rearrangement links TRBV12-3 or TRBV12-4 to TRBJ1-1, with D perhaps matching TRBD1 (5 bases). V was clipped by 3 bases and J by 5 bases, with 10 bases between them. The CDR3 is 13 residues long. For the CDR3, the DNA is TGTGCCAGCAGTTTGGGGGGGGAAACTGAAGCTTTCTTT. Translation gives CASSLGGETEAFF.

The CDR3 DNA reads TGTGCCACCAGCAGAGATAAGACTAATAGCAATCAGCCCCAGCATTTT. Its translation is CATSRDKTNSNQPQHF. V gene TRBV15 combines with J gene TRBJ1-5; D ambiguous. The germline gives CDR1 LNHNV, CDR2 YYDKDF (reference sequence). The ends were cut back, 0 bases at V and 0 bases at J, with 9 bases in the middle. There are 16 residues in the CDR3.

In nucleotides, the CDR3 is TGTGCCAGCAGCCCATTTGGGACTAGCGATGAGCAGTTCTTC. Residues: CASSPFGTSDEQFF. This rearrangement joins TRBV4-2 to TRBJ2-1; 10 bases are shared with TRBD2. V shed 4 bases and J 8 bases; nucleotides not matched to a gene: 5. Germline CDR1 reads LGHNA; CDR2 reads YNFKEQ. The CDR3 is made up of 14 amino acids.

The genes are TRBV2 and TRBJ1-2; no definite D call. V gave up 9 bases and J gave up 8 bases, with 10 bases separating them. Germline CDR1 reads SNHLY; CDR2 reads FYNNEI. The CDR3 contains 10 residues. The CDR3 sequence: CARKEGGYTF. Written as DNA, the CDR3 is TGTGCCAGAAAGGAGGGCGGCTACACCTTC.

The chain links TRBV7-8 to TRBJ1-2, with D hard to call. Trimming left V 0 bases short and J 2 bases short, with 19 bases between. Germline assignment: CDR1 SGHVS and CDR2 FQNEAQ. The CDR3 spans 18 residues. CDR3 nucleotides: TGTGCCAGCAGCTTAGCGCGAATGGGAGCTTTCGAGAACTATGGCTACACCTTC. It encodes CASSLARMGAFENYGYTF.

The chain carries TRBV6-5 and TRBJ1-5, with unresolved D. The CDR3 sequence is 12 residues long. The ends were cut back, 8 bases at V and 9 bases at J, with 14 bases in the middle. The V gene's germline CDR1 is MNHEY and CDR2 SVGAGI. The CDR3 bases are TGTGCCAGCGGCTTCTTGGGAGCGCCCCAGCATTTT. Amino acid sequence: CASGFLGAPQHF.

The CDR3 spells CASSYTGAEQYV. CDR3 DNA: TGTGCCAGCAGTTATACAGGGGCCGAGCAGTACGTC. The chain couples TRBV2 to TRBJ2-7; 7 positions agree with TRBD1. The V and J ends lost 5 bases and 6 bases, in that order; junction bases with no gene match: 4. Germline CDR1 reads SNHLY; CDR2 reads FYNNEI. This CDR3 contains 12 residues.

The chain employs TRBV5-8 and TRBJ2-1, with D possibly matching TRBD2 (6 bases). Germline V gives CDR1 SGHTS, CDR2 YDEGEE. The CDR3 is 15 amino acids. Trimming took 3 bases from V and 2 from J, leaving 12 bases between them. In DNA, the CDR3 is TGTGCCAGCAGCTCCGGGACTTTCGCCTACAATGAGCAGTTCTTC. Encoded protein: CASSSGTFAYNEQFF.

The chain combines TRBV11-2 with TRBJ1-3; no clear D. V lost 5 bases and J 4 bases, leaving 12 bases between the germline ends. Looked up from germline, CDR1 is SGHAT and CDR2 is FQNNGV. The CDR3 is 14 amino acids. The CDR3 reads CASSPGIPGNTIYF. CDR3 nucleotide sequence: TGTGCCAGCAGCCCCGGGATCCCAGGAAACACCATATATTTT.

The chain links TRBV19 to TRBJ2-7; tentatively, D is TRBD2 (5 bases). CDR1 is LNHDA and CDR2 is SQIVND in the germline V gene (reference sequence). The ends were cut back, 3 bases at V and 6 bases at J, with 12 bases in the middle. The CDR3 is 13 residues long. The CDR3 nucleotides are TGTGCCAGTAGTATGCGCCGCGGGTCCGAGCAGTACGTC. Translated, it gives CASSMRRGSEQYV.

The chain is built from TRBV7-9 and TRBJ1-3; D gene unclear. The CDR3 spans 15 residues. CDR1 is SEHNR, CDR2 FQNEAQ, per germline (reference sequence). The V and J ends lost 1 base and 2 bases respectively, with 9 bases between them. The CDR3 sequence: CASSLGRGAGNTIYF. The CDR3 bases are TGTGCCAGCAGCTTAGGTCGCGGGGCTGGAAACACCATATATTTT. The full variable domain, with the rest looked up from reference TRBV7-9 and TRBJ1-3, is DTGVSQNPRHKITKRGQNVTFRCDPISEHNRLYWYRQTLGQGPEFLTYFQNEAQLEKSRLLSDRFSAERPKGSFSTLEIQRTEQGDSAMYLCASSLGRGAGNTIYFGEGSWLTVV.

This chain's CDR3 is CAWRRGTASTGELFF. The CDR3 nucleotides read TGTGCCTGGAGAAGGGGGACCGCGAGCACCGGGGAGCTGTTTTTT. The chain uses TRBV30 and TRBJ2-2; D is possibly TRBD1 (6 bases). This CDR3 comprises 15 residues. Germline V gives CDR1 GTSNPN, CDR2 SVGIG (reference sequence). Trimming took off 3 bases at V and 4 bases at J, with 15 bases between the two ends.

The rearrangement joins TRBV5-1 to TRBJ1-2; a possible D gene is TRBD1 (6 bases). The length of the CDR3 is 12 residues. The germline gives CDR1 SGHRS, CDR2 YFSETQ. V lost 4 bases, J lost 5 bases, and 9 bases lay in between. The CDR3 spells CASSPGQYGYTF. Here the CDR3 DNA reads TGCGCCAGCAGCCCCGGACAGTATGGCTACACCTTC. Supplemented by reference TRBV5-1 and TRBJ1-2, the full variable domain reads KAGVTQTPRYLIKTRGQQVTLSCSPISGHRSVSWYQQTPGQGLQFLFEYFSETQRNKGNFPGRFSGRQFSNSRSEMNVSTLELGDSALYLCASSPGQYGYTFGSGTRLTVV.

The chain couples TRBV15 to TRBJ1-5; perhaps TRBD1 as D (5 bases). CDR1 LNHNV and CDR2 YYDKDF come from the germline V gene (reference sequence). V dropped 3 bases and J dropped 8 bases, with 14 bases sitting between them. The CDR3 runs 14 residues. CDR3 sequence reads: CATSRYMGREPQHF. CDR3 sequence (DNA): TGTGCCACCAGCAGGTATATGGGGCGTGAGCCCCAGCATTTT. Full variable domain (rest looked up from reference TRBV15 and TRBJ1-5): DAMVIQNPRYQVTQFGKPVTLSCSQTLNHNVMYWYQQKSSQAPKLLFHYYDKDFNNEADTPDNFQSRRPNTSFCFLDIRSPGLGDTAMYLCATSRYMGREPQHFGDGTRLSIL.

The chain combines TRBV11-3 with TRBJ1-5, with D possibly matching TRBD1 (5 bases). V lost 1 base and J lost 1, with 11 bases in between. Germline V lookup: CDR1 SGHNT, CDR2 YENEEA. This CDR3 region has 16 residues. This CDR3 is CASSLGPGVSNQPQHF. The CDR3 nucleotides read TGTGCCAGCAGCTTAGGGCCGGGGGTGAGCAATCAGCCCCAGCATTTT.

In its sample, this clone was seen a few times. The genes are TRBV6-5 and TRBJ2-7, with D uncertain. The ends were cut back, 6 bases at V and 1 base at J, with 13 bases in the middle. Germline assignment: CDR1 MNHEY and CDR2 SVGAGI. The CDR3 extends over 14 amino acids. CDR3 region: CASRDQLLSYEQYV. CDR3 coding DNA: TGTGCCAGCAGGGATCAGTTACTATCCTACGAGCAGTACGTC.

This clone occurred a few times. The V call is TRBV11-2, the J call TRBJ1-5, with TRBD1 matching over 7 bases. This CDR3 has 14 residues. The ends lost 5 bases at V and 2 bases at J; junction bases unmatched: 3. The germline V gene has CDR1 SGHAT and CDR2 FQNNGV. The DNA for the CDR3 is TGTGCCAGCAGCGGGGACAGCGGCAATCAGCCCCAGCATTTT. The encoded protein is CASSGDSGNQPQHF.

The rearrangement uses TRBV30 and TRBJ2-7, with a tentative D call TRBD2 (5 bases). The CDR3 sequence is 11 residues long. V lost 4 bases and J lost 5, with 9 bases in between. Germline V gives CDR1 GTSNPN, CDR2 SVGIG (reference sequence). The CDR3 region has the DNA TGTGCCTGGAACCGGGGAAACGAGCAGTACTTC. Encoded protein: CAWNRGNEQYF. The full variable domain, rest sourced from reference TRBV30 and TRBJ2-7, is SQTIHQWPATLVQPVGSPLSLECTVEGTSNPNLYWYRQAAGRGLQLLFYSVGIGQISSEVPQNLSASRPQDRQFILSSKKLLLSDSGFYLCAWNRGNEQYFGPGTRLTVT.

As DNA, the CDR3 is TGTGCCGGAACACAGGGGGGTGCCACAGATACGCAGTATTTT. Translated, it gives CAGTQGGATDTQYF. The rearrangement links TRBV6-5 to TRBJ2-3; 8 bases line up with TRBD1. The CDR3 has 14 amino acids. The J segment lost 2 bases and the V segment lost 11 bases, leaving 9 bases of the junction unmatched. The germline V gene has CDR1 MNHEY and CDR2 SVGAGI.

The rearrangement uses TRBV19 and TRBJ1-5; tentatively, D is TRBD1 (5 bases). The CDR3 contains 14 residues. CDR1 and CDR2 (germline): LNHDA, SQIVND (reference sequence). Deletions cut 7 bases from V and 0 bases from J, with 10 bases between. CDR3 region: CASTDSNSNQPQHF. CDR3 DNA sequence: TGTGCCAGTACCGACAGCAATAGCAATCAGCCCCAGCATTTT.

This chain joins TRBV5-1 and TRBJ1-1; D perhaps matches TRBD1 (6 bases). Trimming pared 5 bases from V and 3 bases from J, leaving 14 bases between. Germline V gene data show CDR1 as SGHRS and CDR2 as YFSETQ. The CDR3 contains 14 residues. The CDR3 is CASSPGTTHTEAFF. CDR3 DNA: TGCGCCAGCAGTCCCGGGACAACGCACACTGAAGCTTTCTTT.

The genes are TRBV27 and TRBJ1-5; TRBD1 aligns across 8 bases. V trimming: 5 bases; J trimming: 2 bases; junction bases outside the gene matches: 17. Germline-derived CDR1 and CDR2 are MNHEY and SMNVEV (reference sequence). The CDR3 length is 19 residues. This CDR3 reads CASSLRPGQVLRGNQPQHF. CDR3 bases: TGTGCCAGCAGTCTCCGACCGGGACAGGTCCTAAGGGGCAATCAGCCCCAGCATTTT.

This chain connects TRBV27 to TRBJ1-5; D is undetermined. The V end was cut by 1 base, the J end by 2 bases, with 18 bases between. The CDR3 covers 18 residues. Germline V lookup: CDR1 MNHEY, CDR2 SMNVEV (reference sequence). The CDR3 DNA reads TGTGCCAGCAGTTTATGGGCCCCCCCTCTCGGGGGCAATCAGCCCCAGCATTTT. This codes for CASSLWAPPLGGNQPQHF.

The chain carries TRBV7-9 and TRBJ2-2; 11 bases line up with TRBD1. Germline CDR1 SEHNR, CDR2 FQNEAQ (reference sequence). J lost 7 bases, V lost 4 bases, and 5 bases had no gene match. The CDR3 consists of 15 residues. This CDR3 reads CASSSGQGANGELFF. The CDR3 DNA reads TGTGCCAGCAGCTCAGGACAGGGGGCTAACGGGGAGCTGTTTTTT.

The chain combines TRBV30 with TRBJ1-4; the D gene is possibly TRBD1 (5 bases). V dropped 3 bases and J dropped 4 bases, with 15 bases sitting between them. The germline CDR1 and CDR2 sequences are GTSNPN and SVGIG (reference sequence). This CDR3 spans 15 amino acids. This CDR3 reads CAWRGGAGYNEKLFF. DNA of the CDR3: TGTGCCTGGAGGGGAGGGGCAGGATATAATGAAAAACTGTTTTTT.

The chain is built from TRBV7-6 and TRBJ2-2; 9 nucleotides match TRBD2. This CDR3 comprises 20 residues. Trimming took 5 bases from V and 3 from J; bases not matched to a gene: 19. Germline V gene data show CDR1 as SGHVS and CDR2 as FNYEAQ. The CDR3 bases are TGTGCCAGCAGCCCCCAATCTGGGGGCGGGGGGGCCTTTTACACCGGGGAGCTGTTTTTT. It encodes CASSPQSGGGGAFYTGELFF. Full variable domain (rest looked up from reference TRBV7-6 and TRBJ2-2): GAGVSQSPRYKVTKRGQDVALRCDPISGHVSLYWYRQALGQGPEFLTYFNYEAQQDKSGLPNDRFSAERPEGSISTLTIQRTEQRDSAMYRCASSPQSGGGGAFYTGELFFGEGSRLTVL.

The genes are TRBV19 and TRBJ1-5; D perhaps matches TRBD1 (6 bases). CDR1 is LNHDA, CDR2 SQIVND, per germline (reference sequence). The length of the CDR3 is 13 residues. V was clipped by 4 bases and J by 7 bases, with 11 bases between them. For the CDR3, the DNA is TGTGCCAGTAGTAACCCTGGGGGCCAGCCCCAGCATTTT. Translated: CASSNPGGQPQHF.

This chain uses TRBV5-6 with TRBJ1-2; 8 nucleotides align to TRBD1. This CDR3 is 17 amino acids long. V lost 4 bases, J lost 8 bases, and 19 bases stayed unmatched. The germline gives CDR1 SGHDT, CDR2 YYEEEE. The CDR3 loop reads CASSPGQGGWGFTGYTF. The CDR3 DNA reads TGTGCCAGCAGCCCCGGACAGGGAGGATGGGGTTTCACGGGCTACACCTTC.

This chain joins TRBV10-3 and TRBJ1-2; 8 nucleotides line up with TRBD1. CDR3 size: 14 residues. The germline V gene encodes CDR1 ENHRY and CDR2 SYGVKD. After removal of 5 bases from V and 3 bases from J, the junction contained 5 bases not matched to a gene. This CDR3 reads CAISSGGDYYGYTF. As DNA, the CDR3 is TGTGCCATCAGTTCAGGGGGCGACTACTATGGCTACACCTTC.